The 29 T cell receptor beta chains below were found in one sample sequenced in a study of shared clonotypes between healthy human individuals. Generated by immunoSEQ multiplex PCR, the TCRdb table keeps only in-frame clones and is missing some. The data contain millions of clones, more than 80% of them seen just once; the ten biggest clones take up roughly 0.15%. The sample was naive CD4+ T cells sorted from blood. Subset denoted: CD45RA+ positively selected. These receptors were collected from a man aged 18 to 30 in good health.

The chain carries TRBV28 and TRBJ2-5; D gene uncertain. The CDR3 has 15 amino acids. V gave up 6 bases and J gave up 1 base, with 15 bases separating them. Germline V gene sequence: CDR1 MDHEN, CDR2 SYDVKM. The CDR3 DNA is TGTGCCAGCAGCTCAGGAGTCGGGTTCCAAGAGACCCAGTACTTC. It yields the protein CASSSGVGFQETQYF.

The chain employs TRBV4-1 and TRBJ2-7; TRBD1 or TRBD2 may be the D gene (5 bases each). The CDR3 totals 16 residues. Deletions cut 1 base from V and 6 bases from J, with 19 bases between. Germline lookup yields CDR1 MGHRA and CDR2 YSYEKL. CDR3 in amino acids: CASSQGAEGVGGEQYF. The CDR3 coding sequence is TGCGCCAGCAGCCAAGGGGCGGAAGGGGTTGGAGGCGAGCAGTACTTC.

The gene calls are TRBV4-3 and TRBJ2-5, with a weak D call TRBD2 (6 bases). V was shortened by 0 bases and J by 11 bases, with 25 bases between the two germline ends. Germline loops: CDR1 LGHNA, CDR2 YSLEER. There are 17 residues in the CDR3. DNA for the CDR3: TGCGCCAGCAGCCAAGATCGTTATGCGGGACTCTCTAACTCGCAGTACTTC. Its translation: CASSQDRYAGLSNSQYF.

V gene TRBV19 combines with J gene TRBJ2-7; 7 bases match TRBD1. Germline V gene lookup returns CDR1 LNHDA and CDR2 SQIVND (reference sequence). The CDR3 spans 15 residues. V was clipped by 6 bases and J by 0 bases; unmatched bases: 8. The CDR3 sequence is CASSLRRQGSYEQYF. The DNA of the CDR3 is TGTGCCAGTAGCCTTCGCCGACAGGGCTCCTACGAGCAGTACTTC. Looking up the rest from reference TRBV19 and TRBJ2-7 gives the full variable domain: DGGITQSPKYLFRKEGQNVTLSCEQNLNHDAMYWYRQDPGQGLRLIYYSQIVNDFQKGDIAEGYSVSREKKESFPLTVTSAQKNPTAFYLCASSLRRQGSYEQYFGPGTRLTVT.

This clone appeared a single time. The chain joins TRBV5-4 to TRBJ1-6, with 10 bases fitting TRBD1. Germline CDR1 SGHNT, CDR2 YYREEE (reference sequence). The CDR3 covers 16 residues. V lost 3 bases, J lost 4 bases, and 4 bases stayed unmatched. In nucleotides, the CDR3 is TGTGCCAGCAGCTCCATGGACAGGGGGTATAATTCACCCCTCCACTTT. Residues: CASSSMDRGYNSPLHF.

DNA of the CDR3: TGTGCCAGCAGTGGACAGGACAGAGTTGAAGCTTTCTTT. This gives the protein CASSGQDRVEAFF. The chain is built from TRBV2 and TRBJ1-1, with D maybe TRBD1 (6 bases). This CDR3 region has 13 residues. Germline V gene data show CDR1 as SNHLY and CDR2 as FYNNEI. The V and J ends lost 4 bases and 7 bases respectively, with 13 bases between them.

The V call is TRBV13, the J call TRBJ2-1; maybe TRBD2 (5 bases). This CDR3 comprises 14 residues. Trimming took 2 bases from V and 8 from J, leaving 13 bases between them. Per the germline V gene, CDR1 is PRHDT and CDR2 is FYEKMQ (reference sequence). CDR3 region: CASSLSGRIDEQFF. In DNA, the CDR3 is TGTGCCAGCAGCTTATCGGGGAGAATCGATGAGCAGTTCTTC.

The chain is built from TRBV6-5 and TRBJ1-1; D is undetermined. Germline V gives CDR1 MNHEY, CDR2 SVGAGI. Trimming removed 6 bases from V and 5 bases from J, with 16 bases in between. The CDR3 runs to 14 residues. As DNA, the CDR3 is TGTGCCAGCAGCTCCGGGTACCCTGGGACTGAAGCTTTCTTT. Amino acid sequence: CASSSGYPGTEAFF.

The chain links TRBV6-1 to TRBJ1-6; D not certain. The CDR3 consists of 14 residues. V dropped 3 bases and J dropped 2 bases, with 5 bases sitting between them. Germline CDR1 is MNHNS and CDR2 is SASEGT. The CDR3 DNA reads as TGTGCCAGCAGTGATTCGACCTATAATTCACCCCTCCACTTT. This translates into CASSDSTYNSPLHF.

The genes are TRBV19 and TRBJ1-5; 7 positions match TRBD1. Germline CDR1 reads LNHDA; CDR2 reads SQIVND (reference sequence). V shed 5 bases and J 4 bases; nucleotides not matched to a gene: 5. The CDR3 contains 14 residues. The DNA for the CDR3 is TGTGCCAGTAGTGGGGGGACAGTGAATCAGCCCCAGCATTTT. Its protein is CASSGGTVNQPQHF.

This chain uses TRBV5-6 with TRBJ2-7, with 14 bases lining up with TRBD2. The V gene's germline CDR1 is SGHDT and CDR2 YYEEEE. J gave up 4 bases and V 4 bases, and 10 bases lay outside the gene matches. CDR3 size: 17 residues. The CDR3 loop reads CASSDSRLAGGHYEQYF. DNA for the CDR3: TGTGCCAGCAGCGATTCAAGACTAGCGGGAGGGCATTACGAGCAGTACTTC.

The chain combines TRBV29-1 with TRBJ2-5; 10 bases fit TRBD2. V lost 7 bases, J lost 1 base, and 3 bases stayed unmatched. Looked up from germline, CDR1 is SQVTM and CDR2 is ANQGSEA. This CDR3 is 13 amino acids long. The CDR3 DNA follows: TGCAGCGGGTGGACTAGCGGCCAAGAGACCCAGTACTTC. It encodes CSGWTSGQETQYF.

V usage is TRBV5-4 and J usage is TRBJ2-7; TRBD2 matches at 10 bases. The CDR3 spans 15 residues. V dropped 7 bases and J dropped 3; count of bases not matched to a gene: 10. The germline CDR1 and CDR2 sequences are SGHNT and YYREEE (reference sequence). Here the CDR3 DNA reads TGTGCCAGCCGCCCTCTCCCTAGCGGGAGCTACGAGCAGTACTTC. This sequence encodes CASRPLPSGSYEQYF.

The rearrangement joins TRBV19 to TRBJ2-7; D perhaps matches TRBD2 (5 bases). The germline CDR1 and CDR2 sequences are LNHDA and SQIVND (reference sequence). The V gene lost 4 bases and the J gene lost 2 bases, with 15 bases spanning the gap. The CDR3 runs to 15 residues. In nucleotides, the CDR3 is TGTGCCAGTAGTACCCACTCAAGACTACCCTACGAGCAGTACTTC. The encoded protein is CASSTHSRLPYEQYF. Looking up the rest from reference TRBV19 and TRBJ2-7 gives the full variable domain: DGGITQSPKYLFRKEGQNVTLSCEQNLNHDAMYWYRQDPGQGLRLIYYSQIVNDFQKGDIAEGYSVSREKKESFPLTVTSAQKNPTAFYLCASSTHSRLPYEQYFGPGTRLTVT.

The V gene is TRBV18, the J gene TRBJ2-7; 7 bases match TRBD2. Germline lookup yields CDR1 KGHSH and CDR2 LQKENI. This CDR3 comprises 15 residues. Trimming took 2 bases from V and 1 from J; bases not matched to a gene: 5. CDR3 amino acids: CASSPSLADSYEQYF. The CDR3 DNA follows: TGTGCCAGCTCACCAAGTCTAGCGGATTCCTACGAGCAGTACTTC. Combining the CDR3 with reference TRBV18 and TRBJ2-7 gives the whole variable domain NAGVMQNPRHLVRRRGQEARLRCSPMKGHSHVYWYRQLPEEGLKFMVYLQKENIIDESGMPKERFSAEFPKEGPSILRIQQVVRGDSAAYFCASSPSLADSYEQYFGPGTRLTVT.

This chain links TRBV30 with TRBJ1-2; D may be TRBD1 (6 bases). V gave up 2 bases and J gave up 12 bases, with 13 bases separating them. The germline gives CDR1 GTSNPN, CDR2 SVGIG (reference sequence). This CDR3 has 11 amino acids. CDR3 protein: CAWSSQGPHTF. The DNA of the CDR3 is TGTGCCTGGAGTTCACAGGGTCCTCACACCTTC.

V usage is TRBV5-1 and J usage is TRBJ2-2; 9 bases are shared with TRBD1. Germline V gene sequence: CDR1 SGHRS, CDR2 YFSETQ. This CDR3 comprises 15 residues. Trimming cost V 5 bases and J 6 bases; bases outside gene matches: 8. This CDR3 reads CASRPGTGRSGELFF. CDR3 sequence (DNA): TGCGCCAGCAGACCCGGGACAGGGAGGTCCGGGGAGCTGTTTTTT.

This clone has a single count. The chain carries TRBV13 and TRBJ2-1, with TRBD2 matching over 11 bases. Per germline, CDR1 PRHDT and CDR2 FYEKMQ (reference sequence). CDR3 length equals 13 residues. J lost 10 bases, V lost 5 bases, and 4 bases had no gene match. CDR3 in amino acids: CASSPRTSGEQFF. The DNA for the CDR3 is TGTGCCAGCAGCCCTAGGACTAGCGGGGAGCAGTTCTTC.

V and J are TRBV7-9 and TRBJ2-5; 8 bases are shared with TRBD2. Trimming cost V 6 bases and J 2 bases; bases outside gene matches: 5. This CDR3 comprises 14 residues. Germline loops: CDR1 SEHNR, CDR2 FQNEAQ (reference sequence). The CDR3 is CASRVGGVQETQYF. CDR3 DNA: TGTGCCAGCAGGGTCGGGGGGGTACAAGAGACCCAGTACTTC.

The V call is TRBV28, the J call TRBJ2-2; D is ambiguous. V gave up 8 bases and J gave up 0 bases, with 7 bases separating them. Germline CDR1 and CDR2: MDHEN and SYDVKM. This CDR3 contains 13 residues. The CDR3 spells CASGVTNTGELFF. Here the CDR3 DNA reads TGTGCCAGCGGGGTAACGAACACCGGGGAGCTGTTTTTT.

This chain uses TRBV7-2 with TRBJ2-1; possible D gene TRBD1, 6 bases. With 2 bases removed from V and 16 bases from J, the gap between germline ends came to 18 bases. Germline V gene sequence: CDR1 SGHTA, CDR2 FQGNSA. The CDR3 has 13 residues. CDR3 residues: CASSLRLTDSHFF. The CDR3 bases are TGTGCCAGCAGCTTAAGACTGACGGACAGTCACTTCTTC. The entire variable domain, with the rest obtained from reference TRBV7-2 and TRBJ2-1, is as follows: GAGVSQSPSNKVTEKGKDVELRCDPISGHTALYWYRQSLGQGLEFLIYFQGNSAPDKSGLPSDRFSAERTGGSVSTLTIQRTQQEDSAVYLCASSLRLTDSHFFGPGTRLTVL.

As for this clone: The same CDR3 is also encoded by other DNA sequences in this sample. The gene calls are TRBV7-9 and TRBJ2-1, with 9 nucleotides matching TRBD1. The germline V gene encodes CDR1 SEHNR and CDR2 FQNEAQ (reference sequence). The CDR3 has 14 amino acids. The V and J ends lost 4 bases and 3 bases, in that order; junction bases with no gene match: 1. The CDR3 loop reads CASSSGQGYNEQFF. In DNA, the CDR3 is TGTGCCAGCAGCTCGGGACAGGGCTACAATGAGCAGTTCTTC.

The chain has TRBV10-3 and TRBJ2-5, with D maybe TRBD2 (6 bases). The CDR3 runs to 13 residues. V was clipped by 6 bases and J by 1 base, with 9 bases between them. CDR1 ENHRY and CDR2 SYGVKD come from the germline V gene. CDR3 loop: CAISRLVQETQYF. For the CDR3, the DNA is TGTGCCATCAGCCGACTAGTCCAAGAGACCCAGTACTTC.

The chain uses TRBV7-2 and TRBJ2-2; D is uncertain. This CDR3 has 12 amino acids. Between the trimmed V and J ends, which lost 0 bases and 7 bases, there was a span of 3 bases. Germline CDR1 SGHTA, CDR2 FQGNSA. The CDR3 loop is CASSLANGELFF. The CDR3 DNA sequence: TGTGCCAGCAGCTTAGCAAACGGGGAGCTGTTTTTT.

The J gene is TRBJ2-7, the V gene TRBV6-1; TRBD1 or TRBD2 may be the D gene (5 bases each). This CDR3 has 15 amino acids. V was trimmed by 8 bases and J by 4 bases, leaving 21 bases between them. Germline CDR1 is MNHNS and CDR2 is SASEGT. In nucleotides, the CDR3 is TGTGCCAGCCATTGGGGGAACGTGAGGGAGTACGAGCAGTACTTC. Translation: CASHWGNVREYEQYF.

Points on this clone: This sample includes further DNA sequences coding for the same CDR3. The V and J genes are TRBV5-1 and TRBJ2-1; 10 bases match TRBD2. CDR1 SGHRS and CDR2 YFSETQ come from the germline V gene. The CDR3 is 15 residues long. V gave up 4 bases and J gave up 3 bases; unmatched junction bases: 4. The CDR3 DNA is TGCGCCAGCAGCCCCAGACTAGCGGGCTACAATGAGCAGTTCTTC. Encoded protein: CASSPRLAGYNEQFF.

The V gene is TRBV5-4, the J gene TRBJ2-1; TRBD2 matches at 7 bases. With 7 bases clipped from V and 0 bases from J, the junction kept 7 bases outside the gene matches. CDR3 length: 15 amino acids. Germline V gene lookup returns CDR1 SGHNT and CDR2 YYREEE (reference sequence). The CDR3 sequence is CASYGGGSSYNEQFF. CDR3 coding DNA: TGTGCCAGCTACGGGGGAGGGAGCTCCTACAATGAGCAGTTCTTC.

Note on this clone: This sample also contains other DNA sequences that code for the same CDR3. In DNA, the CDR3 is TGTGCCAGCAGCGGGACATCCTACGAGCAGTACTTC. Protein: CASSGTSYEQYF. This chain uses TRBV2 with TRBJ2-7; weak D call: TRBD1 (6 bases). The CDR3 runs 12 residues. Germline assignment: CDR1 SNHLY and CDR2 FYNNEI. V was shortened by 6 bases and J by 1 base, with 7 bases between the two germline ends.

Of note for this clone: Other DNA sequences of this sample code for an identical CDR3. The CDR3 spells CASSTQGANSPLHF. The CDR3 nucleotides are TGTGCCAGTAGTACCCAGGGGGCGAATTCACCCCTCCACTTT. The chain uses TRBV19 and TRBJ1-6; 8 bases map to TRBD1. CDR1 is LNHDA, CDR2 SQIVND, per germline (reference sequence). With 4 bases clipped from V and 7 bases from J, the junction kept 3 bases outside the gene matches. The CDR3 runs 14 residues.